This T cell receptor (beta chain) was found in a study of Ad26.COV2.S vaccination and SARS-CoV-2 variants (dated by TCRdb to the early 2020s). Regarding the study in general: Donors in the vaccine arm were drawn from COV1001, a multicentre, randomized, double-blind, placebo-controlled phase I-IIa trial testing Ad26.COV2.S in healthy adults. TCRbeta repertoire sequencing was used to assess the specificity and breadth of SARS-CoV-2-reactive T cell receptors after Ad26.COV2.S vaccination. The TCR-sequenced set comprised around 30 samples: some 20 Ad26.COV2.S vaccine recipients, 5 placebo recipients and 8 SARS-CoV-2 convalescent individuals. Ad26.COV2.S was administered intramuscularly at a dose of 5x10^10 or 1x10^11 viral particles, either as one shot or as two shots given 56 days apart. Participants in the trial were split at random into five groups of five each, receiving low-dose or high-dose Ad26.COV2.S once or twice, or else placebo on both occasions. Investigators remained blinded to trial group allocation during experiments and outcome assessment. Here is what the overall study found, with its caveats: Vaccine and placebo recipients had comparable non-spike TCR breadth, which fits with the vaccine containing only spike. Comparing responses between vaccine doses or regimens was not something the study was powered to do. According to the authors, total T cell responses may have been underestimated by the TCR breadth and depth analyses. Ad26.COV2.S recipients had higher spike-specific TCR breadth than placebo recipients (P = 0.0014). After vaccination, spike-specific CD8+ and CD4+ T cell responses were reported to show substantial breadth.

The CDR3 sequence holds 13 residues, the cysteine and phenylalanine included. Of the read, only the CDR3 DNA is kept; its 39 bases are in frame from base 1. Trimming at the junction amounts to 0 bases on V and 4 bases on J, and the germline ends lie 3 bases apart. CDR1 and CDR2 (MRHNA, SNTAGT) derive from the germline V gene. Concerning this clone: Its binding antigen is unknown. No much larger clone is present one base from it, and per-base qualities are unavailable.

The immunoSEQ Assay was the method used to sequence TCRbeta CDR3 regions. After extraction, genomic DNA underwent amplification by bias-controlled multiplex PCR, followed by high-throughput sequencing. The authors' pipeline ran thus. Collapsing and filtering of sequences were performed to quantify the absolute abundance of each unique TCRbeta CDR3 region. T cell fraction was estimated by normalizing TCRbeta template counts to usable DNA, which was measured by amplifying reference genes present in all nucleated cells. Repertoire TCRs were annotated as SARS-CoV-2-specific when V gene, CDR3 amino acid sequence and J gene were exactly matched to a known reactive TCR set. The reference SARS-CoV-2 TCR set was obtained from MIRA and was filtered for enrichment in COVID-19-positive ImmuneCODE repertoires, whereby public or cross-reactive TCRs were removed. Based on the MIRA antigens, annotated TCRs were further analysed at the level of specific ORF or position within ORF. Breadth was defined as annotated unique rearrangements over total unique productive rearrangements; depth was the summed frequency of those rearrangements. Two-sided Wilcoxon rank-sum tests were applied when comparing TCR breadth between groups. Sourced from immuneACCESS, this table was stored by TCRdb with only in-frame sequences that have V and J called. A share of the clones is absent; for the studies checked, an unresolved V gene accounts for under half, and the remainder has no known explanation. V, J and clone size were drawn from that table, and D and trimming were deduced from the DNA. This sample lists about 400,000 clones; 75% to 90% were detected once. The top ten clonotypes cover under 2% of the sample.

Read against the paper, the sample's treatment or condition label means: roughly 19 received Ad26.COV2.S at low or high dose, single or two shots; about five received placebo; per-sample allocation not given. Repertoires of vaccine and placebo recipients were sequenced from samples collected on day 63 after the first injection. In Cohort 1b, roughly 26 adults aged 18-55 years were enrolled at a single site in Boston, USA, between 29 July and 7 August 2020. Ad26.COV2.S was a replication-incompetent adenovirus type 26 vector that expressed a prefusion-stabilized SARS-CoV-2 spike protein derived from the original Wuhan strain.

This specimen consisted of peripheral blood, obtained in a trial of Ad26.COV2.S vaccine versus placebo. The origin of this receptor is a person aged 18-60 years who received the Ad26.COV2.S COVID-19 vaccine or a placebo. This chain joins TRBV6-4 to TRBJ2-2; no D gene is confidently identified. DNA sequence: TGTGCCAGCAGTGACTCGTCCACCGGGGAGCTGTTTTTT. Its coded protein is CASSDSSTGELFF.